This T cell receptor (beta chain) was recovered during a study of cytomegalovirus exposure and HLA in healthy donors. As concerns this clone: The antigen remains undetermined.

PCR amplification relied on 60 Vbeta primers (plus 13 Jbeta primers). Clones were read by immunoSEQ multiplex PCR, and TCRdb kept only the in-frame ones, dropping some. The sample lists some 140,000 clones, roughly 76% occurring once. General observations from the study: At a 0.05 false discovery rate, a later analysis found around 17,000 TCR beta sequences to be associated with HLA alleles.

This CDR3 is 14 amino acids long. V lost 2 bases and J 2 bases, leaving 10 bases between the germline ends. CDR1 and CDR2 (germline): KGHSH, LQKENI. The sequencing input was PBMCs. The chain couples TRBV18 to TRBJ2-7, with D uncertain. The receptor comes from a woman in her thirties or forties in good health and CMV-seronegative. Here the CDR3 DNA reads TGTGCCAGCTCACCAGAGGCAGAGGCCTACGAGCAGTACTTC. This encodes CASSPEAEAYEQYF.